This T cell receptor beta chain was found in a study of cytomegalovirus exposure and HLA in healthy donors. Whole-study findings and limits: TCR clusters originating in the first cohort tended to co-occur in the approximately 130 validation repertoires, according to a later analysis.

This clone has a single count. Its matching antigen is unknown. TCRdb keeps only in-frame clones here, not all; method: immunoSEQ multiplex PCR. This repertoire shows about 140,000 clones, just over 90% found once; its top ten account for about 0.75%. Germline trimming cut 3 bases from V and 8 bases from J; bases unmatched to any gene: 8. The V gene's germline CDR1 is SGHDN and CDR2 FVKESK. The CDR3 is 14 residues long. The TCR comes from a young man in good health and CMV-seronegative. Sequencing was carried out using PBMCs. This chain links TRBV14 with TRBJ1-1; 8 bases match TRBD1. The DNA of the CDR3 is TGTGCCAGCAGCCAGGCCGGAACAGGGGGAGAAGCTTTCTTT. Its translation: CASSQAGTGGEAFF.